What follows are 22 T cell receptor beta chains derived from one specimen sequenced in a study of regulatory T cells in long-lasting Graves disease. Time point meaning: persistent/refractory GD, antithyroid drugs over 5 years with positive TRAb. Scientists built the TCR library using RNA that was extracted from PBMCs. For TCR beta, libraries came from iRepertoire HTBI primers and Arm-PCR of CDR3 regions. TCRdb used MiXCR to reprocess the multiplex PCR reads, holding one entry per CDR3 protein. This sample carries a few hundred thousand distinct CDR3 sequences, under 25% of them seen once, and the ten largest clones take around 7%. The sequenced sample was peripheral blood mononuclear cells (PBMCs), obtained when the disease was refractory, from a patient treated with antithyroid drugs. Source of these receptors: a female donor with Graves disease.

This clonotype was recorded many times. This chain uses TRBV6-1 with TRBJ1-4, with D possibly TRBD1 on 5 matching bases. The length of the CDR3 is 16 residues. The germline gives CDR1 MNHNS, CDR2 SASEGT. V shed 2 bases and J shed 6 bases, with 16 bases lying between them. The CDR3 protein is CASSEHGGNGDEKLFF. The CDR3 nucleotides read TGTGCCAGCAGTGAACACGGGGGGAATGGGGATGAAAAACTGTTTTTT.

In its sample, this clonotype was seen a few times. A read error may explain this, as a much larger clone is one base away. The chain carries TRBV11-3 and TRBJ2-5; D remains ambiguous. This CDR3 has 14 residues. CDR1 is SGHNT and CDR2 is YENEEA in the germline V gene. Here the CDR3 DNA reads TGTGCCAGCAGCAAGGGTGCCCTTCAAGGGACCCAGTACTTC. This codes for CASSKGALQGTQYF.

This clonotype was counted ten times or more. The CDR3 region is CASSNWDITSPRGYTF. The CDR3 DNA reads TGTGCCAGTAGCAACTGGGACATTACATCTCCTCGTGGCTACACCTTC. This chain links TRBV19 with TRBJ1-2; a weak D match, TRBD1 (6 bases). V lost 6 bases and J lost 7, with 24 bases in between. CDR1 is LNHDA and CDR2 is SQIVND in the germline V gene (reference sequence). The length of the CDR3 is 16 residues.

Only a few counts were recorded for this clonotype. The rearrangement uses TRBV30 and TRBJ1-2; a weak D match, TRBD1 (5 bases). CDR1 is GTSNPN, CDR2 SVGIG, per germline (reference sequence). The V end was cut by 2 bases, the J end by 6 bases, with 13 bases between. CDR3 size: 13 residues. This CDR3 reads CAWSSLLGDGYTF. CDR3 nucleotide sequence: TGTGCCTGGAGTTCTCTCCTAGGGGATGGCTACACCTTC.

This clonotype showed up many times. The rearrangement uses TRBV2 and TRBJ1-6; D ambiguous. The CDR3 has 13 residues. The ends were cut back, 4 bases at V and 12 bases at J, with 13 bases in the middle. Germline values: CDR1 SNHLY, CDR2 FYNNEI. The CDR3 reads CASSGGEHLPLHF. The CDR3, as DNA: TGTGCCAGCAGTGGGGGAGAACACCTACCCCTCCACTTT.

This clonotype was seen a handful of times. The chain has TRBV7-9 and TRBJ2-5, with D perhaps TRBD2 (6 bases). Trimming left V 4 bases short and J 5 bases short, with 14 bases between. This CDR3 comprises 14 residues. Germline CDR1 is SEHNR and CDR2 is FQNEAQ (reference sequence). The CDR3 DNA reads TGTGCCAGCAGCTACCGGGACTTCCAGGAGACCCAGTACTTC. Translating it yields CASSYRDFQETQYF.

This clonotype was counted at least ten times. V and J are TRBV6-5 and TRBJ2-4; perhaps TRBD1 as D (5 bases). The CDR3 spans 15 residues. V gave up 2 bases and J gave up 3 bases, with 11 bases separating them. Germline V gene data show CDR1 as MNHEY and CDR2 as SVGAGI. The CDR3, as DNA: TGTGCCAGCAGTTACGACAGATCGAACAAAAACATTCAGTACTTC. Its translation: CASSYDRSNKNIQYF.

This clonotype was found many times. A read error may be the cause here, since a much bigger clone is one base away. This sequence joins TRBV6-1 and TRBJ2-5; D not resolved. The CDR3 extends over 13 amino acids. Germline CDR1 is MNHNS and CDR2 is SASEGT. The V end lost 4 bases, the J end lost 2 bases, and 8 bases lay between the germline ends. CDR3 sequence (DNA): TGTGCCAGCAGTGTAGGGCAGCAAGAGACCCAGTACTTC. Its translation is CASSVGQQETQYF.

This clonotype occurred many times. This rearrangement joins TRBV28 to TRBJ2-2; no reliable D call. V lost 5 bases and J lost 2, with 21 bases in between. Looked up from germline, CDR1 is MDHEN and CDR2 is SYDVKM. The CDR3 has 18 residues. The CDR3 sequence is CASSLRRLGMDNTGELFF. The CDR3, as DNA: TGTGCCAGCAGTCTACGAAGACTGGGGATGGACAACACCGGGGAGCTGTTTTTT.

V gene TRBV13 combines with J gene TRBJ2-5, with D tentatively TRBD2 (6 bases). The CDR3 spans 16 residues. V was pared by 0 bases and J by 3 bases, with 14 bases between. Germline assignment: CDR1 PRHDT and CDR2 FYEKMQ (reference sequence). DNA for the CDR3: TGTGCCAGCAGCTTAGGCCTCGGGAGTGGAGAAGAGACCCAGTACTTC. It is translated as CASSLGLGSGEETQYF.

This clonotype was picked up many times. CDR3 amino acids: CASSYLAGGQYEQYF. The CDR3 nucleotides are TGTGCCAGCAGTTACCTAGCGGGGGGGCAGTACGAGCAGTACTTC. The rearrangement joins TRBV28 to TRBJ2-7, with 12 bases aligning to TRBD2. Germline V CDR1 and CDR2: MDHEN, SYDVKM. The CDR3 length is 15 residues. The J segment lost 4 bases and the V segment lost 4 bases, leaving 5 bases of the junction unmatched.

Only one count was recorded for this clonotype. This may stem from a read error, because a much larger clone lies one nucleotide away. The rearrangement links TRBV11-2 to TRBJ2-2; D is possibly TRBD2 (5 bases). Germline V gene sequence: CDR1 SGHAT, CDR2 FQNNGV. The CDR3 is 13 residues long. DNA for the CDR3: TGTGCCAGCAGCACCCTAATAACCGGGGAGCTGCTTTTT. It translates to CASSTLITGELLF.

This clonotype is a singleton in its sample. The chain's CDR3 is CASSADRLTDTQYF. The CDR3 DNA sequence: TGTGCCAGCAGTGCTGACAGGCTCACAGATACGCAGTATTTT. The chain joins TRBV2 to TRBJ2-3, with a tentative D call TRBD1 (6 bases). V was trimmed by 4 bases and J by 2 bases, leaving 10 bases between them. From germline, CDR1 is SNHLY and CDR2 FYNNEI. CDR3 length equals 14 residues.

This clonotype was detected a few times. The rearrangement links TRBV6-1 to TRBJ2-7, with TRBD1 identical over 7 bases. The CDR3 is made up of 15 amino acids. Losses at the gene ends were 5 bases for V and 2 bases for J; bases not matched to a gene: 9. CDR1 MNHNS and CDR2 SASEGT come from the germline V gene. The CDR3 DNA follows: TGTGCCAGCAGTCAGTCCGGGACAGTAACCTACGAGCAGTACTTC. Protein: CASSQSGTVTYEQYF.

The table lists this clonotype with many counts. The chain has TRBV28 and TRBJ1-2; TRBD1 matches 9 bases. J was trimmed by 3 bases and V by 6 bases; bases with no gene match: 5. The germline V gene encodes CDR1 MDHEN and CDR2 SYDVKM. The CDR3 loop spans 14 amino acids. CDR3 coding DNA: TGTGCCAGCAGGGACAGGGGCTTGGACTATGGCTACACCTTC. It specifies CASRDRGLDYGYTF.

The V call is TRBV3-1, the J call TRBJ2-3, with D unresolved. The V end lost 0 bases, the J end lost 4 bases, and 5 bases lay between the germline ends. Germline loops: CDR1 LGHDT, CDR2 YNNKEL (reference sequence). The CDR3 runs to 13 residues. The CDR3 region is CASSQDVADTQYF. The CDR3 nucleotides read TGTGCCAGCAGCCAAGATGTCGCAGATACGCAGTATTTT.

This clonotype was counted only a few times. Germline is not matched at one junction end, which may reflect a read error. This rearrangement joins TRBV6-2 or TRBV6-3 to TRBJ1-3; no clear D gene. The CDR3 has 11 amino acids. Germline V gives CDR1 MNHEY, CDR2 SVGEGT. CDR3 sequence (DNA): TGTGCCAGCAGTCAAGCCGAGGTTAATGAGTTT. Translated, it gives CASSQAEVNEF.

The V call is TRBV5-1, the J call TRBJ2-5, with D possibly matching TRBD2 (6 bases). The V gene's germline CDR1 is SGHRS and CDR2 YFSETQ. The CDR3 spans 14 residues. V dropped 0 bases and J dropped 5 bases, with 11 bases sitting between them. This chain's CDR3 is CASSLGSGRETQYF. The CDR3 nucleotides are TGCGCCAGCAGCTTGGGGTCAGGGAGGGAGACCCAGTACTTC.

The chain has TRBV28 and TRBJ2-5; D may match TRBD1 or TRBD2 (5 bases each). The V and J ends lost 5 bases and 2 bases respectively, with 12 bases between them. This CDR3 is 14 amino acids long. From germline, CDR1 is MDHEN and CDR2 SYDVKM. CDR3 sequence: CASSPGGPQETQYF. The CDR3 nucleotides read TGTGCCAGCAGTCCTGGGGGACCACAAGAGACCCAGTACTTC.

As for this clonotype: A clone one base away is much larger, so this may be a read error. V is TRBV7-9 and J is TRBJ2-7; TRBD2 aligns across 8 bases. The V and J ends lost 4 bases and 5 bases, in that order; junction bases with no gene match: 13. The germline V gene encodes CDR1 SEHNR and CDR2 FQNEAQ (reference sequence). The CDR3 covers 16 residues. Here the CDR3 DNA reads TGTGCCAGCAGCTGGCCCCGCGGGGGGAGGGGAGACGAGCAGTACTTC. Amino acid sequence: CASSWPRGGRGDEQYF. The full variable domain, its missing parts supplied by reference TRBV7-9 and TRBJ2-7, is DTGVSQNPRHKITKRGQNVTFRCDPISEHNRLYWYRQTLGQGPEFLTYFQNEAQLEKSRLLSDRFSAERPKGSFSTLEIQRTEQGDSAMYLCASSWPRGGRGDEQYFGPGTRLTVT.

The V gene is TRBV7-9, the J gene TRBJ1-5, with 12 nucleotides matching TRBD1. Trimming removed 4 bases from V and 5 bases from J; junction bases left unmatched: 9. CDR1 is SEHNR, CDR2 FQNEAQ, per germline (reference sequence). The CDR3 contains 17 residues. This chain's CDR3 is CASSSTLGQGAHQPQHF. CDR3 in DNA: TGTGCCAGCAGCTCAACCTTGGGACAGGGGGCTCATCAGCCCCAGCATTTT. The full variable domain, with the rest looked up from reference TRBV7-9 and TRBJ1-5, is DTGVSQNPRHKITKRGQNVTFRCDPISEHNRLYWYRQTLGQGPEFLTYFQNEAQLEKSRLLSDRFSAERPKGSFSTLEIQRTEQGDSAMYLCASSSTLGQGAHQPQHFGDGTRLSIL.

This clonotype was seen repeatedly, ten times or more. The chain joins TRBV28 to TRBJ1-2, with no clear D. V dropped 4 bases and J dropped 8 bases, with 17 bases sitting between them. Germline V CDR1 and CDR2: MDHEN, SYDVKM. The CDR3 consists of 14 residues. CDR3 region: CASSSSKDPPGYTF. The CDR3 DNA is TGTGCCAGCAGTTCGAGTAAGGATCCACCAGGCTACACCTTC.